These 18 T cell receptor beta chains were sequenced from one sample in a study of cytomegalovirus exposure and HLA in healthy donors. The PCR used 60 Vbeta and 13 Jbeta primers. Here immunoSEQ multiplex PCR was the method, and the copy in TCRdb shows in-frame clones only, minus some. Among about 120,000 clones listed, around 75% were seen once. The sequenced sample was PBMCs. These receptors all stem from a woman in her fifties or sixties in good health and CMV-seronegative.

V and J are TRBV7-9 and TRBJ2-7; D possibly corresponds to TRBD1 (6 bases). The V end was cut by 1 base, the J end by 2 bases, with 9 bases between. Germline V gene data show CDR1 as SEHNR and CDR2 as FQNEAQ (reference sequence). CDR3 size: 14 residues. The CDR3 here is CASSLDRVPYEQYF. The CDR3, as DNA: TGTGCCAGCAGCTTAGACAGGGTCCCCTACGAGCAGTACTTC.

The count of this clone is one. The genes are TRBV5-3 and TRBJ1-1; 9 nucleotides align to TRBD1. TRBV5-3 is placed among ORFs of uncertain function. The CDR3 consists of 15 residues. Unmatched junction bases numbered 9, after V lost 4 bases and J lost 5 bases. The CDR3, as DNA: TGTGCCAGAAGCCGTCCGGGACAGGGAAGTACTGAAGCTTTCTTT. This translates into CARSRPGQGSTEAFF.

The J gene is TRBJ2-1, the V gene TRBV7-9, with D maybe TRBD2 (6 bases). The CDR3 contains 18 residues. The V gene's germline CDR1 is SEHNR and CDR2 FQNEAQ (reference sequence). V lost 2 bases to trimming and J lost 8 bases, with 25 bases between them. CDR3 amino acids: CASSLKARVSGLRDEQFF. The CDR3 bases are TGTGCCAGCAGCTTAAAAGCGCGGGTTAGCGGCCTTAGGGATGAGCAGTTCTTC.

V usage is TRBV5-6 and J usage is TRBJ2-7; D not certain. The CDR3 totals 13 residues. Trimming left V 0 bases short and J 5 bases short, with 9 bases between. Germline lookup yields CDR1 SGHDT and CDR2 YYEEEE. This chain's CDR3 is CASSLVYQDEQYF. Here the CDR3 DNA reads TGTGCCAGCAGCTTGGTGTATCAGGACGAGCAGTACTTC.

This clone was seen a single time. At one end the junction does not follow the germline gene, possibly because of a read error. This rearrangement joins TRBV7-9 to TRBJ2-1, with D hard to call. Germline CDR1 SEHNR, CDR2 FQNEAQ (reference sequence). The CDR3 is made up of 13 amino acids. The CDR3 reads CASSIDTSNEQLF. CDR3 sequence (DNA): TGTGCCAGCAGCATCGACACGTCCAATGAGCAGCTCTTC.

The chain carries TRBV28 and TRBJ2-2; weak D call: TRBD2 (6 bases). Germline CDR1 reads MDHEN; CDR2 reads SYDVKM. V was clipped by 7 bases and J by 8 bases, with 17 bases between them. The CDR3 is 14 amino acids. Here the CDR3 DNA reads TGTGCCAGCACCCTCTGGGGAGGCGTGGGGGAGCTGTTTTTT. This encodes CASTLWGGVGELFF.

The chain uses TRBV5-6 and TRBJ1-2; D call uncertain. The CDR3 is 16 amino acids. Germline-derived CDR1 and CDR2 are SGHDT and YYEEEE. V gave up 4 bases and J gave up 5 bases, with 21 bases separating them. In DNA form, the CDR3 reads TGTGCCAGCAGCCGCACCTGGAGTTTTCAACCGTATGGCTACACCTTC. Translating it yields CASSRTWSFQPYGYTF.

This chain uses TRBV5-6 with TRBJ1-6; D ambiguous. CDR3 size: 11 residues. V shed 4 bases and J shed 7 bases, with 3 bases lying between them. Germline V gives CDR1 SGHDT, CDR2 YYEEEE. As DNA, the CDR3 is TGTGCCAGCAGCCAGAATTCACCCCTCCACTTT. Translated, it gives CASSQNSPLHF.

The V call is TRBV11-1, the J call TRBJ2-3; 10 nucleotides agree with TRBD2. The CDR3 length is 16 residues. Germline values: CDR1 SGHAT, CDR2 FQDESV (reference sequence). Trimming at V came to 5 bases and at J to 6 bases, leaving 11 bases not matched to a gene. As DNA, the CDR3 is TGTGCCAGCAGCCCGGGGACTAGCGAATACCTTGATACGCAGTATTTT. This translates into CASSPGTSEYLDTQYF. Together with reference TRBV11-1 and TRBJ2-3, the CDR3 gives the full variable domain: EAEVAQSPRYKITEKSQAVAFWCDPISGHATLYWYRQILGQGPELLVQFQDESVVDDSQLPKDRFSAERLKGVDSTLKIQPAELGDSAMYLCASSPGTSEYLDTQYFGPGTRLTVL.

This clone was seen just once. The chain recombines TRBV11-2 with TRBJ2-4, with 8 nucleotides matching TRBD2. Trimming took 1 base from V and 7 from J; bases not matched to a gene: 3. Germline-derived CDR1 and CDR2 are SGHAT and FQNNGV. The CDR3 runs to 14 residues. The CDR3 DNA reads as TGTGCCAGCAGCTTAGCCGGGAGGGTTAACATTCAGTACTTC. Translation: CASSLAGRVNIQYF.

The genes are TRBV28 and TRBJ2-3; 9 bases line up with TRBD1. The CDR3 totals 16 residues. Germline V gene sequence: CDR1 MDHEN, CDR2 SYDVKM. Trimming took 5 bases from V and 2 from J; bases not matched to a gene: 8. This chain's CDR3 is CASSKTGTGYTDTQYF. CDR3 bases: TGTGCCAGCAGTAAGACCGGGACAGGGTACACAGATACGCAGTATTTT.

The chain carries TRBV4-3 and TRBJ1-1; no reliable D call. V dropped 1 base and J dropped 6 bases, with 9 bases sitting between them. Germline assignment: CDR1 LGHNA and CDR2 YSLEER. CDR3 length equals 13 residues. CDR3: CASSQGFAAEAFF. CDR3 nucleotide sequence: TGCGCCAGCAGCCAAGGCTTCGCAGCTGAAGCTTTCTTT.

This chain joins TRBV16 and TRBJ2-4; D might be TRBD1 (5 bases). V dropped 1 base and J dropped 6 bases, with 16 bases sitting between them. In germline, CDR1 is KGHSY, CDR2 FQNENV. CDR3 length: 16 amino acids. CDR3 loop: CASSQFSYGAGNIQYF. CDR3 in DNA: TGTGCCAGCAGCCAATTTAGCTATGGGGCAGGAAACATTCAGTACTTC.

This chain links TRBV29-1 with TRBJ2-1; a weak D match, TRBD2 (5 bases). Trimming cost V 4 bases and J 15 bases, with 25 bases left between them. The CDR3 sequence is 14 residues long. Germline-derived CDR1 and CDR2 are SQVTM and ANQGSEA. This CDR3 is CSVVGVSAGDNGFF. The CDR3 nucleotides read TGCAGCGTTGTTGGAGTCTCGGCGGGCGATAACGGGTTCTTC.

This clone showed up just once. J is TRBJ2-7 and V is TRBV5-1, with TRBD1 matching 11 bases. V gave up 3 bases and J gave up 5 bases; unmatched junction bases: 1. This CDR3 has 13 residues. The V gene's germline CDR1 is SGHRS and CDR2 YFSETQ. CDR3 loop: CASSWTGGNEQYF. The CDR3 DNA sequence: TGCGCCAGCAGCTGGACAGGGGGCAACGAGCAGTACTTC.

This clone was found once. The chain carries TRBV7-2 and TRBJ2-1; D call uncertain. CDR1 SGHTA and CDR2 FQGNSA come from the germline V gene. The CDR3 length is 14 residues. V lost 4 bases and J 3 bases, leaving 10 bases between the germline ends. CDR3 region: CASSSQSDYNEQFF. DNA for the CDR3: TGTGCCAGCAGCTCCCAGTCCGACTACAATGAGCAGTTCTTC.

This clone was counted only a few times. Relative to the germline gene, one junction end is altered; a read error may explain this. This rearrangement joins TRBV11-3 to TRBJ2-2; TRBD1 aligns across 8 bases. The CDR3 is 17 amino acids. CDR1 is SGHNT, CDR2 YENEEA, per germline. The chain's CDR3 is CASSLEVGQENTGELFF. The DNA of the CDR3 is TGCGCCAGCAGCCTAGAAGTGGGACAGGAGAACACCGGGGAGCTGTTTTTT.

V is TRBV5-1 and J is TRBJ1-1; the D gene is possibly TRBD1 (6 bases). Germline V gives CDR1 SGHRS, CDR2 YFSETQ. This CDR3 has 16 residues. Trimming left V 1 base short and J 3 bases short, with 16 bases between. The CDR3 bases are TGCGCCAGCAGCTTGCCCCGGGACAAATGGGACACTGAAGCTTTCTTT. Its translation is CASSLPRDKWDTEAFF.